This TCR beta chain was profiled in a study of metastatic and nonmetastatic thyroid tumors. For the study at large: Patients with malignant and benign thyroid disease provided blood and tumor or nodule tissue, whose repertoires were compared.

The sample holds a few counts of this clone. Antigen unknown. Deletions cut 4 bases from V and 8 bases from J, with 12 bases between. CDR3 length equals 13 residues. Germline V lookup: CDR1 MNHEY, CDR2 SVGAGI. In the authors' methods: The study took CDR3 differences across clinicopathological groups and made a distant-metastasis classifier for papillary thyroid cancer from them. TCRdb called clones again from the PCR reads with MiXCR. For this entry, the V and J calls and clone size follow TCRdb and not the study's own pipeline. In the table there are approximately 20,000 clones, about 33% of which are singletons. Study-wide results and limits: The study reportedly found significantly higher TCR beta diversity in malignant thyroid tumors than benign nodules, in blood and tumor.

Among the patients, none had received any treatment before thyroid surgery. Sequenced: adjacent normal tissue. The V and J genes are TRBV6-5 and TRBJ2-1; the D gene is possibly TRBD2 (5 bases). The clonotype was recovered from a female donor with papillary thyroid cancer or a benign thyroid nodule (not recorded which). Some clones in this sample may be carry-over from other donors' samples. The CDR3 reads CASSSVEGYEQFF. CDR3 in DNA: TGTGCCAGCAGTTCGGTAGAGGGCTATGAGCAGTTCTTC.